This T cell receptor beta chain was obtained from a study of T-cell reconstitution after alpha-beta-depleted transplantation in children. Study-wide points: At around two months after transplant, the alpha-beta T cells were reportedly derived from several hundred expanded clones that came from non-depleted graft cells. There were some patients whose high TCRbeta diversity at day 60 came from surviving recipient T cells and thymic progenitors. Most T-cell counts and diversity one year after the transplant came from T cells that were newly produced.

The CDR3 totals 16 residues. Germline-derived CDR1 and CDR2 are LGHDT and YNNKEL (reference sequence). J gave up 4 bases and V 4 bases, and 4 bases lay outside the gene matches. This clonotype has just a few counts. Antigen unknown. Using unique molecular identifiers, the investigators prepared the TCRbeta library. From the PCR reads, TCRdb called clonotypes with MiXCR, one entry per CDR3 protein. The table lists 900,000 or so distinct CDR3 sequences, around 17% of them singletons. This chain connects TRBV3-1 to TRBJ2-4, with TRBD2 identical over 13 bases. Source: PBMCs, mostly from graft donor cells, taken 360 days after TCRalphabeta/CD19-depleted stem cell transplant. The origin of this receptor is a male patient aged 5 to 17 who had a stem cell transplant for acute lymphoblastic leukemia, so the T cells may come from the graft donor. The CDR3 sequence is CASSPGTSGAKNIQYF. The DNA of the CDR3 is TGTGCCAGCAGCCCCGGGACTAGCGGGGCTAAAAACATTCAGTACTTC.